These T cell receptor beta chains were read from a single sample in a study of CD8 T cells in Susac syndrome. TCRdb redid the calling of the immunoSEQ multiplex PCR reads with MiXCR, one entry per CDR3 protein. Of 150,000 or so distinct CDR3 sequences in the sample, roughly 94% are singletons; the top ten hold about 0.19%. Sequenced sample: CD8+ T cells from PBMCs. The receptors were gathered from a human donor with multiple sclerosis. CDR3s include the opening cysteine and the closing phenylalanine or tryptophan. The D gene is left open where the match is weak. Expanded clones are given a class, and other clones once, few, many or no size at all.

CASSIGNTEQFF,TGTGCCAGTAGTATAGGGAACACAGAGCAGTTCTTC,.,TRBJ2-1,TRBV19,.
CIPRGGANYGYTF,TGCATTCCCCGTGGGGGGGCGAACTATGGCTACACCTTC,.,TRBJ1-2,TRBV20-1,.
CASSPPRGASGAQYF,TGTGCCAGCAGCCCCCCCAGGGGCGCCTCAGGGGCGCAGTATTTT,.,TRBJ2-3,TRBV7-9,.
CASSQCVRYEQYF,TGCGCCAGCAGTCAATGCGTCCGATACGAGCAGTACTTC,.,TRBJ2-7,TRBV23-1,.
CASSESALTGFNQPQHF,TGTGCCAGCAGCGAGTCCGCCCTAACAGGGTTCAATCAGCCCCAGCATTTT,.,TRBJ1-5,TRBV13,.
CASSYSNSGPYNEQFF,TGTGCCAGCAGTTACTCGAACAGCGGACCGTACAATGAGCAGTTCTTC,once,TRBJ2-1,TRBV6-2/TRBV6-3,.
CASSLGRTDNLYGYTF,TGTGCCAGCAGCTTAGGCAGGACGGACAACCTCTATGGCTACACCTTC,.,TRBJ1-2,TRBV13,.
CSARDPAGEVEQFF,TGCAGTGCTAGAGATCCAGCGGGGGAGGTTGAGCAGTTCTTC,.,TRBJ2-1,TRBV20-1,TRBD2
CASSFEGGIYEQYF,TGTGCCAGCAGCTTTGAAGGGGGGATCTACGAGCAGTACTTC,.,TRBJ2-7,TRBV7-9,.
CSGTGGREQYF,TGCAGCGGGACAGGGGGGCGCGAGCAGTACTTC,.,TRBJ2-7,TRBV29-1,TRBD1
CASSPMAMEGVSPLHF,TGTGCCAGCTCACCAATGGCGATGGAGGGTGTGTCACCCCTCCACTTT,.,TRBJ1-6,TRBV18,.
CSVEEGPSTDTQYF,TGCAGCGTCGAGGAGGGGCCAAGCACAGATACGCAGTATTTT,.,TRBJ2-3,TRBV29-1,.
CASSQDHGGDTQYF,TGCGCCAGCAGCCAAGATCACGGCGGAGATACGCAGTATTTT,.,TRBJ2-3,TRBV4-1,.
CASSTGPSAYEQYF,TGTGCCAGCAGCACCGGGCCCTCAGCCTACGAGCAGTACTTC,once,TRBJ2-7,TRBV27,.
CASRSTGVETQYF,TGTGCCAGCAGGTCAACAGGGGTGGAGACCCAGTACTTC,.,TRBJ2-5,TRBV14,TRBD1
CASSPRTGLAKNIQYF,TGTGCCAGCAGCCCCCGGACAGGGTTAGCCAAAAACATTCAGTACTTC,.,TRBJ2-4,TRBV7-8,TRBD1
CASSQGRSEQFF,TGTGCCAGCAGCCAGGGGAGGTCTGAGCAGTTCTTC,.,TRBJ2-1,TRBV3-1,.
CASSSPGNQPPQHF,TGTGCCAGCAGCTCCCCTGGGAATCAGCCCCCCCAGCATTTT,.,TRBJ1-5,TRBV28,.
CATTNGNEQFF,TGTGCCACTACGAATGGGAATGAGCAGTTCTTC,.,TRBJ2-1,TRBV11-2,.
CASRGEISTDTQYF,TGTGCCAGCAGGGGAGAGATCAGCACAGATACGCAGTATTTT,.,TRBJ2-3,TRBV12-3/TRBV12-4,.
CARIDSGGHTGELFF,TGTGCCAGAATTGATAGCGGGGGACACACCGGGGAGCTGTTTTTT,.,TRBJ2-2,TRBV19,TRBD2
CASSMGPRKEKLFF,TGTGCCAGTAGTATGGGACCCCGTAAAGAAAAACTGTTTTTT,.,TRBJ1-4,TRBV19,.
CASSHTDTQYF,TGTGCCAGCAGCCACACAGATACGCAGTATTTT,.,TRBJ2-3,TRBV3-1,.
CASNVDGEAFF,TGTGCCAGCAACGTTGACGGGGAAGCTTTCTTT,.,TRBJ1-1,TRBV7-9,.
CASSQPGSNTEAFF,TGTGCCAGCAGCCAACCGGGCTCGAACACTGAAGCTTTCTTT,.,TRBJ1-1,TRBV4-2,.
CASRGASNNQPQHF,TGTGCCAGCAGGGGGGCAAGCAACAATCAGCCCCAGCATTTT,.,TRBJ1-5,TRBV7-9,.
CASSFRSEADTQYF,TGTGCCAGCAGCTTCCGGTCAGAGGCGGATACGCAGTATTTT,.,TRBJ2-3,TRBV7-2,.
CASSLGVPGTYGYTF,TGTGCCAGCAGCTTGGGGGTTCCTGGGACCTATGGCTACACCTTC,once,TRBJ1-2,TRBV5-6,.
CSARVASGGALSTDTQYF,TGCAGTGCTAGAGTGGCTAGCGGGGGGGCTCTAAGCACAGATACGCAGTATTTT,once,TRBJ2-3,TRBV20-1,TRBD2
CATSGTGDQNQPQHF,TGTGCCACCAGCGGAACAGGGGACCAAAATCAGCCCCAGCATTTT,.,TRBJ1-5,TRBV15,TRBD1
CASSIGQGARNGELFF,TGTGCCAGCAGCATCGGACAGGGGGCGCGGAACGGGGAGCTGTTTTTT,.,TRBJ2-2,TRBV9,TRBD1
CASSPPRDQSPAYEQYF,TGCGCCAGCAGTCCCCCCCGGGATCAATCGCCGGCCTACGAGCAGTACTTC,.,TRBJ2-7,TRBV23-1,.
CASSVEVGVDGYTF,TGTGCCAGCAGCGTAGAAGTAGGGGTGGATGGCTACACCTTC,once,TRBJ1-2,TRBV9,.
CASVDREAFF,TGTGCCAGCGTTGACCGTGAAGCTTTCTTT,.,TRBJ1-1,TRBV27,.
CASSVGHTNGVYGYTF,TGTGCCAGCAGCGTGGGACACACTAACGGGGTCTATGGCTACACCTTC,.,TRBJ1-2,TRBV9,.
CASSFAGEYEQYF,TGTGCCAGCAGTTTCGCCGGGGAATACGAGCAGTACTTC,.,TRBJ2-7,TRBV28,.
CASRAGTRAPNYGYTF,TGTGCCAGCAGGGCCGGGACTCGAGCTCCAAACTATGGCTACACCTTC,.,TRBJ1-2,TRBV3-1,.
CASSLRGGRRNTEAFF,TGTGCCAGCAGCTTAAGGGGAGGGAGACGGAACACTGAAGCTTTCTTT,.,TRBJ1-1,TRBV7-8,.
CASSRQAYEQYF,TGTGCCAGCAGCCGACAGGCCTACGAGCAGTACTTC,.,TRBJ2-7,TRBV7-9,.
CASSTGSYNEQFF,TGTGCCAGTAGTACGGGCTCCTACAATGAGCAGTTCTTC,.,TRBJ2-1,TRBV19,.
CASRSDSYEQYF,TGTGCCAGCAGATCGGACAGCTACGAGCAGTACTTC,.,TRBJ2-7,TRBV5-6,.
CASSPRRGSVDNEQFF,TGTGCCAGCAGCCCCCGGCGGGGGAGCGTGGACAATGAGCAGTTCTTC,.,TRBJ2-1,TRBV4-2,TRBD2
CASSLGGGLATGREQFF,TGTGCCAGCAGCTTAGGGGGAGGACTAGCTACCGGCAGGGAGCAGTTCTTC,.,TRBJ2-1,TRBV7-9,TRBD2